This TCR beta chain was sequenced for a study of cytomegalovirus exposure and HLA in healthy donors. Study-level findings and limits: Many donors shared some public TCRs, even though most TCR sequences were rare.

This CDR3 has 18 residues. CDR1 SGHRS and CDR2 YFSETQ come from the germline V gene. V was cut by 4 bases and J by 2 bases, with 24 bases left in between. Researchers ran the PCR with 60 Vbeta and 13 Jbeta primers. Sequencing used immunoSEQ multiplex PCR; TCRdb keeps in-frame clones, though not all of them. There are around 150,000 clones in the sample; nearly 80% occur only once, and more than 12% lies in the top ten. As regards this clone: The antigen remains undetermined.

The sequenced sample was PBMCs. This TCR was sampled from a man in his forties or fifties in good health and CMV-seropositive. The chain recombines TRBV5-1 with TRBJ1-2; weak D call: TRBD1 (6 bases). CDR3 loop: CASSLQGVQGSKNYGYTF. CDR3 nucleotide sequence: TGCGCCAGCAGCCTTCAAGGAGTACAGGGATCCAAAAACTATGGCTACACCTTC.